The source of this TCR beta chain is a study of cytomegalovirus exposure and HLA in healthy donors. Study in general: The use of the same platform for the 120 or so validation repertoires and the 666 first-cohort repertoires was reported by a later analysis. General study findings and limits: Clusters of TCRs from the first cohort tended to co-occur in the 90 to 150 validation repertoires (as a later analysis found).

The ends lost 4 bases at V and 2 bases at J; junction bases unmatched: 13. This CDR3 spans 16 amino acids. Germline V lookup: CDR1 SQVTM, CDR2 ANQGSEA. Assay used: immunoSEQ multiplex PCR; TCRdb lists only in-frame clones, some missing. This table has over 200,000 clones, about nine tenths appearing once. As concerns this clone: Its antigen is as yet unknown.

The chain has TRBV29-1 and TRBJ2-7; 8 bases agree with TRBD2. The source material was PBMCs. The sequence came from a woman younger than 35 in good health and CMV-seropositive. DNA of the CDR3: TGCAGCGTTGTACTAGCGGCAAAAAGAGCGACCTACGAGCAGTACTTC. Translating it yields CSVVLAAKRATYEQYF.